Listed below are T cell receptor beta chains from one sample, sequenced in a study of T cell responses to AZD1222 COVID-19 vaccine. Using immunoSEQ multiplex PCR, the repertoire was profiled, and TCRdb retains in-frame clones only, with some absent. The profile covers over 150,000 clones, with roughly 92% appearing a single time and about 1.5% taken by the ten largest. Sequences were derived from peripheral blood, sampled 28 days after the second AZD1222 dose. The source is an adult who received the AZD1222 COVID-19 vaccine. CDR3s include the opening cysteine and the closing phenylalanine or tryptophan. A D gene is named only where the DNA matches it firmly. Clone size appears in some rows only: once, few, many, or a class for an expanded clone.

TGTGCCAGCAGTCTGAACGGGGGGAGAGATACGCAGTATTTT | CASSLNGGRDTQYF | TRBD2 | TRBJ2-3 | TRBV2 | -
TGTGCCAGCAGCCTCAGGGTACGGGAGACCCAGTACTTC | CASSLRVRETQYF | - | TRBJ2-5 | TRBV11-2 | -
TGCGCCAGCAGCCCCGACAGGGCGGGGGGCTACACCTTC | CASSPDRAGGYTF | TRBD1 | TRBJ1-2 | TRBV4-3 | once
TGTGCCAGCTCACCCCCGGGAAACTATGGCTACACCTTC | CASSPPGNYGYTF | - | TRBJ1-2 | TRBV18 | -
TGTGCCAGTCGGAGCCCCCCTCCTTGGTATGGCTACACCTTC | CASRSPPPWYGYTF | - | TRBJ1-2 | TRBV19 | -
TGTGCCAGCAGTTTCTTCAGGGGTTCTGGAGAGACCCAGTACTTC | CASSFFRGSGETQYF | - | TRBJ2-5 | TRBV7-8 | -
TGTGCCAGCAGTTTGACTAGCGGGACCTCCCCGACCTTC | CASSLTSGTSPTF | TRBD2 | TRBJ2-7 | TRBV12-3/TRBV12-4 | -
TGTGCCAGCAGTGATTACAGGGATCAGCCCCAGCATTTT | CASSDYRDQPQHF | - | TRBJ1-5 | TRBV12-3/TRBV12-4 | -
TGTGCCAGCTCACCACCAACAGGGGAAAGTGAAAAACTGTTTTTT | CASSPPTGESEKLFF | TRBD1 | TRBJ1-4 | TRBV18 | -
TGTGCCAGCAGCCGAGGACGGAATCAGCCCCAGCATTTT | CASSRGRNQPQHF | - | TRBJ1-5 | TRBV6-6 | once
TGTGCCAGTAGCAGATCCGGGACAGGGGGCAAGGTTGAAAAACTGTTTTTT | CASSRSGTGGKVEKLFF | TRBD1 | TRBJ1-4 | TRBV19 | -
TGTGCCAGCAACGATCCCCGGGCCGGCCCCTACAATGAGCAGTTCTTC | CASNDPRAGPYNEQFF | - | TRBJ2-1 | TRBV11-2 | -
TGTGCCAGCAGTCCTGCCGACACTGGGAATCAGCCCCAGCATTTT | CASSPADTGNQPQHF | - | TRBJ1-5 | TRBV6-5 | -
TGTGCCAGCAGCCCTAGCCGAAATCAGCCCCAGCATTTT | CASSPSRNQPQHF | - | TRBJ1-5 | TRBV3-1/TRBV3-2 | -
TGTGCCAGCAGCCCCCGGGGGATCACTGAAGCTTTCTTT | CASSPRGITEAFF | - | TRBJ1-1 | TRBV3-1/TRBV3-2 | -
TGTGCCAGCAGCTCGAGTAAAGATAACTCTGGAAACACCATATATTTT | CASSSSKDNSGNTIYF | - | TRBJ1-3 | TRBV11-2 | -
TGTGCCAGCAGCCAAGGAACTTACTCCGGGAGCGAGCAGTACTTC | CASSQGTYSGSEQYF | - | TRBJ2-7 | TRBV3-1/TRBV3-2 | -
TGTGCCAGCAGTCCTCCCAGCGGTGTAATGGAGCAGTTCTTC | CASSPPSGVMEQFF | - | TRBJ2-1 | TRBV7-9 | -
TGTGCCAGCAGCTCGGAACGGCCTCCCTACACTGAAGCTTTCTTT | CASSSERPPYTEAFF | - | TRBJ1-1 | TRBV5-5 | -
TGTGCCAGCACCCCGGGACAGGGGGTAACTGAAGCTTTCTTT | CASTPGQGVTEAFF | TRBD1 | TRBJ1-1 | TRBV6-2/TRBV6-3 | -
TGTGCCAGCAGTTCAGACCAGCCCCAGCATTTT | CASSSDQPQHF | - | TRBJ1-5 | TRBV2 | -
TGCAGCGTTACTGGACAGGGGTACAATGAGCAGTTCTTC | CSVTGQGYNEQFF | TRBD1 | TRBJ2-1 | TRBV29-1 | once
TGTGCCAGCAGCTTAGCGCCCGGGAGGGGCACTGAAGCTTTCTTT | CASSLAPGRGTEAFF | - | TRBJ1-1 | TRBV7-2 | -
TGTGCCAGCAGCTTAGTTCTCACTGAAGCTTTCTTT | CASSLVLTEAFF | - | TRBJ1-1 | TRBV7-2 | -
TGTGCCAGCAGTTACTCACAGCATAGCAATCAGCCCCAGCATTTT | CASSYSQHSNQPQHF | - | TRBJ1-5 | TRBV6-6 | -
TGTGCCAGCAGCAGGGACAGGGTCACTGAAGCTTTCTTT | CASSRDRVTEAFF | TRBD1 | TRBJ1-1 | TRBV11-1 | -
TGTGCCAGCAGTTCCCCGGGTGGAGTTAGGACTGAAGCTTTCTTT | CASSSPGGVRTEAFF | - | TRBJ1-1 | TRBV28 | once
TGTGCCAGCAGCCTATTGGACAGGGTGGGGACCCAGTACTTC | CASSLLDRVGTQYF | TRBD1 | TRBJ2-5 | TRBV6-5 | -
TGTGCCAGCAGTTTTAGGAGCGAGCAGTACTTC | CASSFRSEQYF | - | TRBJ2-7 | TRBV28 | -
TGTGCCAGTAGTTTCCTCCCAGGACAGGGTAACCCCGGGGAGCTGTTTTTT | CASSFLPGQGNPGELFF | TRBD1 | TRBJ2-2 | TRBV19 | -
TGTGCCAGCAGCCAAGTGCGGCATGGCTACACCTTC | CASSQVRHGYTF | - | TRBJ1-2 | TRBV3-1/TRBV3-2 | once
TGTGCCAGCAGCAAAATCGGGGTCCAAGAGACCCAGTACTTC | CASSKIGVQETQYF | - | TRBJ2-5 | TRBV21-1 | -
TGCGCCAGCAGCTTGGTTCCAGAGGGGGAAAAACTGTTTTTT | CASSLVPEGEKLFF | - | TRBJ1-4 | TRBV5-1 | -
TGTGCCAGCAGTCTCCAACAGGGATCGGAGACCCAGTACTTC | CASSLQQGSETQYF | - | TRBJ2-5 | TRBV27 | -
TGCGCCAGCAGTTTTTCACAGGTTAGCAATCAGCCCCAGCATTTT | CASSFSQVSNQPQHF | - | TRBJ1-5 | TRBV4-1 | once
TGTGCCAGCAGTGGAAGGACAGCTAGCAATCAGCCCCAGCATTTT | CASSGRTASNQPQHF | - | TRBJ1-5 | TRBV28 | -
TGTGCCAGCAGCTTGGTGGAATTCTACGAGCAGTACTTC | CASSLVEFYEQYF | - | TRBJ2-7 | TRBV5-6 | few
TGTGCCAGCAGTTACCCAACCGATAACTATGGCTACACCTTC | CASSYPTDNYGYTF | - | TRBJ1-2 | TRBV6-2/TRBV6-3 | -
TGTGCCTGGAGCCCTACTCACCCAGGTACGCAGTATTTT | CAWSPTHPGTQYF | - | TRBJ2-3 | TRBV30 | -
TGTGCCAGCAGCCAATGGACAGGGGGAGGAAACACCATATATTTT | CASSQWTGGGNTIYF | TRBD1 | TRBJ1-3 | TRBV14 | -
TGTGCCAGCAGTGAGTCGGGAAAACAGGGGGCTTCACCCCTCCACTTT | CASSESGKQGASPLHF | TRBD1 | TRBJ1-6 | TRBV2 | few
TGTGCCAGCAGTAACGGGGACAGCACAGATACGCAGTATTTT | CASSNGDSTDTQYF | - | TRBJ2-3 | TRBV6-5 | -
TGTGCCAGTCGGGACAGGGGGATCTATGGCTACACCTTC | CASRDRGIYGYTF | TRBD1 | TRBJ1-2 | TRBV6-5 | -
TGTGCCAGTAGTATGCGCGCCCGAGGGGGGCAGAATCAGCCCCAGCATTTT | CASSMRARGGQNQPQHF | - | TRBJ1-5 | TRBV19 | -
TGTGCCAGCATTTTACAGAGCTCTGGAAACACCATATATTTT | CASILQSSGNTIYF | - | TRBJ1-3 | TRBV6-6 | -
TGCGCCAGCAGCCTGACAGGAGACAAAAACATTCAGTACTTC | CASSLTGDKNIQYF | - | TRBJ2-4 | TRBV5-1 | -